The rows below give T cell receptor beta chains drawn from one sample of a study of T cell responses to AZD1222 COVID-19 vaccine. TCRdb's table, derived via immunoSEQ multiplex PCR, lists solely in-frame clones and lacks some. The sample has over 100,000 clones, approximately 87% seen once. Sequenced here: peripheral blood, sampled 28 days after the second AZD1222 dose. The origin of the receptors is an adult who received the AZD1222 COVID-19 vaccine. Both conserved end residues are part of each CDR3. The D gene is left open where the match is weak. Part of the rows lack a size; the others show once, few, many or a class for expanded clones.

clone_size j_call v_call d_call cdr3_aa cdr3_nt
- TRBJ1-1 TRBV11-1 TRBD1 CASTADRVVTEAFF TGTGCCAGCACGGCGGACAGGGTGGTAACTGAAGCTTTCTTT
- TRBJ2-7 TRBV11-2 TRBD1 CASTSTGAGVKQYF TGTGCCAGCACGTCCACAGGGGCTGGAGTCAAGCAGTACTTC
- TRBJ1-3 TRBV10-3 - CAVSTGTIGNTIYF TGTGCCGTATCTACAGGGACTATTGGAAACACCATATATTTT
- TRBJ1-1 TRBV5-8 TRBD1 CASSQRTGRTEAFF TGTGCCAGCAGCCAGAGGACAGGGAGGACTGAAGCTTTCTTT
- TRBJ2-6 TRBV6-1 - CASSEGFSGANVLTF TGTGCCAGCAGTGAAGGGTTTTCTGGGGCCAACGTCCTGACTTTC
- TRBJ2-1 TRBV7-9 - CATIPSPGGMGFNEQFF TGTGCCACCATCCCCTCCCCGGGGGGCATGGGCTTCAATGAGCAGTTCTTC
few TRBJ2-3 TRBV7-9 - CASSLAGGRTDTQYF TGTGCCAGCAGCTTAGCGGGGGGACGCACAGATACGCAGTATTTT
once TRBJ2-1 TRBV5-4 TRBD2 CASSSPSGQQFF TGTGCCAGCAGCTCCCCTAGCGGTCAGCAGTTCTTC
- TRBJ2-2 TRBV6-4 - CASSDSFTGAHTGELFF TGTGCCAGCAGTGACTCCTTCACGGGAGCCCACACCGGGGAGCTGTTTTTT
- TRBJ2-1 TRBV7-3 TRBD2 CASSSGGLAGVEQFF TGTGCCAGCAGCTCAGGGGGACTAGCGGGGGTTGAGCAGTTCTTC
few TRBJ2-3 TRBV6-2/TRBV6-3 - CASSSTSDVVTDTQYF TGTGCCAGCAGTTCCACCTCGGATGTCGTCACAGATACGCAGTATTTT
once TRBJ2-1 TRBV23-1 TRBD1 CASKIFRDRGYEQFF TGCGCCAGCAAAATTTTCCGGGACAGGGGGTATGAGCAGTTCTTC
- TRBJ2-5 TRBV14 - CASTYQGAETQYF TGTGCCAGCACCTATCAAGGGGCAGAGACCCAGTACTTC
- TRBJ2-1 TRBV19 - CASSIGGGTYNEQFF TGTGCCAGTAGTATAGGTGGGGGGACCTACAATGAGCAGTTCTTC
- TRBJ2-7 TRBV5-1 TRBD2 CASSLDGTSVYEQYF TGCGCCAGCAGCTTAGACGGGACTAGCGTCTACGAGCAGTACTTC
- TRBJ2-5 TRBV27 - CASSSIGQRPETQYF TGTGCCAGCAGTTCCATAGGTCAACGGCCAGAGACCCAGTACTTC
many TRBJ2-1 TRBV2 TRBD1 CASIPPGDRVYNEQFF TGTGCCAGCATCCCCCCTGGGGACAGGGTTTATAATGAGCAGTTCTTC
- TRBJ2-7 TRBV2 - CASSIQGYEQYF TGTGCCAGCAGTATACAGGGCTACGAGCAGTACTTC
- TRBJ2-3 TRBV4-3 - CASSQGQTDTQYF TGCGCCAGCAGCCAAGGACAGACAGATACGCAGTATTTT
- TRBJ2-5 TRBV27 - CASSTGRPMTQYF TGTGCCAGCAGTACCGGCCGCCCTATGACCCAGTACTTC
- TRBJ1-3 TRBV13 TRBD1 CASSSGQGAGNTIYF TGTGCCAGCAGCTCGGGACAGGGGGCTGGAAACACCATATATTTT
- TRBJ2-3 TRBV9 - CASSPWDTQGDTQYF TGTGCCAGCAGCCCGTGGGACACCCAAGGGGATACGCAGTATTTT
- TRBJ1-4 TRBV30 - CAWTHDEKLFF TGTGCCTGGACACACGATGAAAAACTGTTTTTT
- TRBJ2-7 TRBV5-5 TRBD2 CASSLVIGLAGDREQYF TGTGCCAGCAGCTTGGTGATAGGACTAGCGGGAGATCGGGAGCAGTACTTC
- TRBJ2-3 TRBV5-1 - CASSLGRADTQYF TGCGCCAGCAGCTTGGGGCGGGCCGATACGCAGTATTTT
- TRBJ2-5 TRBV5-4 - CASSLRLGQETQYF TGTGCCAGCAGCTTGAGACTGGGACAAGAGACCCAGTACTTC
few TRBJ1-5 TRBV11-2 - CASSLAGAGQPQHF TGTGCCAGCAGCTTGGCGGGGGCAGGCCAGCCCCAGCATTTT
- TRBJ2-7 TRBV27 - CASGSNPTQQYF TGTGCCAGCGGCTCCAACCCGACCCAGCAGTACTTC
- TRBJ2-7 TRBV7-9 - CASSLGTSGSAYEQYF TGTGCCAGCAGCCTTGGGACCTCCGGGAGTGCCTACGAGCAGTACTTC
- TRBJ1-2 TRBV27 TRBD1 CASSTQGGANYGYTF TGTGCCAGCAGTACACAGGGGGGAGCTAACTATGGCTACACCTTC
few TRBJ1-1 TRBV18 - CASSPRGETGEAFF TGTGCCAGCTCACCCAGAGGGGAGACAGGTGAAGCTTTCTTT
- TRBJ1-3 TRBV7-9 - CASSPYWTFGFSGNTIYF TGTGCCAGCAGCCCTTATTGGACTTTCGGCTTTTCTGGAAACACCATATATTTT
- TRBJ2-1 TRBV9 TRBD2 CASSSGLAGTDEQFF TGTGCCAGCAGCTCGGGACTAGCGGGAACTGATGAGCAGTTCTTC
- TRBJ1-1 TRBV24-1 - CATSDGSGSTEAFF TGTGCCACCAGTGATGGGTCGGGGAGCACTGAAGCTTTCTTT
- TRBJ2-3 TRBV30 TRBD2 CAWSRDYQSTDTQYF TGTGCCTGGAGCAGGGACTACCAAAGCACAGATACGCAGTATTTT
- TRBJ1-6 TRBV3-1/TRBV3-2 TRBD1 CASRTGGSYNSPLHF TGTGCCAGTCGAACAGGGGGCTCCTATAATTCACCCCTCCACTTT
- TRBJ1-2 TRBV12-3/TRBV12-4 - CATLHGRNYGYTF TGTGCCACCCTCCACGGCAGAAATTATGGCTACACCTTC
- TRBJ1-2 TRBV11-1 - CASSLTSNYGYTF TGTGCCAGCAGCTTAACGAGCAACTATGGCTACACCTTC
- TRBJ2-7 TRBV7-6 TRBD2 CASSSGTSGSSEQYF TGTGCCAGCAGCTCCGGGACTAGCGGGAGTAGCGAGCAGTACTTC
- TRBJ2-7 TRBV4-1 TRBD2 CASSSSGGSPPLYEQYF TGCGCCAGCAGCTCCTCGGGAGGCAGCCCCCCCCTTTACGAGCAGTACTTC